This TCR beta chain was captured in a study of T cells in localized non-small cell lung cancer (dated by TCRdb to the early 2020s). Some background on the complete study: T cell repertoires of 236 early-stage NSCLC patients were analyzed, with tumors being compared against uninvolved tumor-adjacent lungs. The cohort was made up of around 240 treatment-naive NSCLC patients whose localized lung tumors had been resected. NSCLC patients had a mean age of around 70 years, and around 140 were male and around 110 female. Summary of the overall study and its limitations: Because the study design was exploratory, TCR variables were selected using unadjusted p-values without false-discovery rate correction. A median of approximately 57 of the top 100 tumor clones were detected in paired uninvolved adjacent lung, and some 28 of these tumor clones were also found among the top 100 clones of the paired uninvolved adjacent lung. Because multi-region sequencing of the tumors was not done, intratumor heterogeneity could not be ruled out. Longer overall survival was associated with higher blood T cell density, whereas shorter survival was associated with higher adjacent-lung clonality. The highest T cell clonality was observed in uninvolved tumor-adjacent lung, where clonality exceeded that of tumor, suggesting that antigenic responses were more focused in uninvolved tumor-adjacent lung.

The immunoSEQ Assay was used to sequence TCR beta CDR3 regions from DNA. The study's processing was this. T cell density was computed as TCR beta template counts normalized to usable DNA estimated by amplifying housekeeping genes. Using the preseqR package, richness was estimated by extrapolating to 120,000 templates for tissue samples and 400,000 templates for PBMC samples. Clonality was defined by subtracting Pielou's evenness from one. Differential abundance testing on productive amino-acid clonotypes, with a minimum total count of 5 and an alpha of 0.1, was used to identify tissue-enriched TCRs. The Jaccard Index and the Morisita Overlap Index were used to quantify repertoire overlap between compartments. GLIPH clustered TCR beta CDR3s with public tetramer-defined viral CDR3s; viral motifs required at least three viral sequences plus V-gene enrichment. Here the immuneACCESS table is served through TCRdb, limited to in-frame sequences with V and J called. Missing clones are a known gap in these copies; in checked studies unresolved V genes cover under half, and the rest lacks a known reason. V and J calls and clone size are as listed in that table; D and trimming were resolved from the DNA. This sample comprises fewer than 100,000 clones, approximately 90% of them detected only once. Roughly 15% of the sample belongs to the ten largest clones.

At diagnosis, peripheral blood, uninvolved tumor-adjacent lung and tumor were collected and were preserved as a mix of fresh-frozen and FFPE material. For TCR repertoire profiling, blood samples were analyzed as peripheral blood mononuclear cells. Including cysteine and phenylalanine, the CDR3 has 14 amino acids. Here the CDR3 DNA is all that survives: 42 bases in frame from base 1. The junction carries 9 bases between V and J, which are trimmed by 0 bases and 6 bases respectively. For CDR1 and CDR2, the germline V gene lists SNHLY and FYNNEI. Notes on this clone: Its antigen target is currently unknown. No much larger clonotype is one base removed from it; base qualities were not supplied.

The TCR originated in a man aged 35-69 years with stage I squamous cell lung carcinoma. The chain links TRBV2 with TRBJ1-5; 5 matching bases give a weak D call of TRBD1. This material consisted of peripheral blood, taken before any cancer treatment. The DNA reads TGTGCCAGCAGTGAAGCAGGGGTACCTCAGCCCCAGCATTTT. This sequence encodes CASSEAGVPQPQHF.